Reported below is one T cell receptor (beta chain). Its antigen is not identified. Generated by immunoSEQ multiplex PCR, the TCRdb table keeps only in-frame clones and is missing some. The sample includes approximately 45,000 clones, less than 90% of them seen just once. The entry originates in a study of lymphopenia after photon versus proton radiotherapy. Findings and caveats of the study: Proton therapy kept repertoires fairly stable, unlike photons, which gained effector/memory cells.

The CDR3 is made up of 12 amino acids. Germline CDR1 and CDR2: LGHNT and FRNRAP. The germline V and J ends were trimmed by 9 bases and 3 bases, with 9 bases remaining between them. The receptor's source is a man aged 40-55 years with gastric cancer. This chain links TRBV12-5 with TRBJ1-5; D might be TRBD1 (5 bases). This specimen was peripheral blood, taken from a patient treated with photon-based radiotherapy. The CDR3 is CASGGLNQPQHF. CDR3 nucleotide sequence: TGTGCTAGCGGGGGACTCAATCAGCCCCAGCATTTT.